One TCR beta chain is described in this entry. No antigen is known for it. Over 95% purity was reached by all sorted populations. The record originates from a study of beta chain features in type 1 diabetes. Every bit of the isolated RNA underwent reverse transcription, so sequencing read expressed TCRB transcripts. Libraries were prepared by immunoSEQ multiplex PCR; TCRdb keeps only in-frame clonotypes and omits some of them. This sample has roughly 290,000 clones, with under 8.5% found just once. Study results and caveats: Whether TCRB rearrangement is influenced by HLA type was left unresolved in this analysis. Fewer junction insertions and more nucleotide deletions appeared in type 1 diabetes patients.

The TCR originated in a woman under 30 in good health. Sequenced input: central memory CD4+ T cells from blood.

CDR3 bases: TGTGCCAGCAGCAATACAGGGCCGGGCGAGACCCAGTACTTC. This translates into CASSNTGPGETQYF. The V gene is TRBV7-3, the J gene TRBJ2-5; the D gene is possibly TRBD1 (6 bases). The germline gives CDR1 SGHTA, CDR2 FQGTGA. The CDR3 is 14 amino acids. The V and J ends lost 5 bases and 5 bases respectively, with 15 bases between them.